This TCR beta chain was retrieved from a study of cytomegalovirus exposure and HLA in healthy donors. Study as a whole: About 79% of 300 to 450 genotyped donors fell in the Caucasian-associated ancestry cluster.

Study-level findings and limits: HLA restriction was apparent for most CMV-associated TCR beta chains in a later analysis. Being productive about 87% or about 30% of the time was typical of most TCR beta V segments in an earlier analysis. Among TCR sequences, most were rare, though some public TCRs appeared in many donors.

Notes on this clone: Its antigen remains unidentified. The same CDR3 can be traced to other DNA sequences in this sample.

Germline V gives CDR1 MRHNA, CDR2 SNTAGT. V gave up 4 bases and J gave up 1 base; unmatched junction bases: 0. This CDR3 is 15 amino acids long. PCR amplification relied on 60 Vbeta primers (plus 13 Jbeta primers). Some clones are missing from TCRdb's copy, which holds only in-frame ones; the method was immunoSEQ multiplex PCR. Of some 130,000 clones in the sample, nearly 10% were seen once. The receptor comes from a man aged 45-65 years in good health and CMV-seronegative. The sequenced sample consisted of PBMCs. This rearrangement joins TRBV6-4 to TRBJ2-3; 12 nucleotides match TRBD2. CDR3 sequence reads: CASSGLAGGTDTQYF. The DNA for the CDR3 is TGTGCCAGCAGTGGACTAGCGGGAGGCACAGATACGCAGTATTTT.